This TCR beta chain derives from a study of T cell repertoires in cytomegalovirus infection. Across the whole study: Recently identified HLA-C-restricted CMV epitopes and well-studied HLA-B-restricted CMV epitopes were used by the study. It can be stated that public TCR beta signatures indicated CMV infection as well as a matching HLA type. Study-level results: Dominating the ex vivo response were TCR beta clonotypes that were CMV-specific and HLA-C-restricted. Cumulative public TCR beta family frequency identified CMV carriers with the relevant HLA.

The CDR3 spans 10 residues. V dropped 3 bases and J dropped 9 bases, with 5 bases sitting between them. Germline V CDR1 and CDR2: SGHAT, FQNNGV. Via MiXCR, TCRdb re-called the reads, giving one row per CDR3 protein. This table has hundreds of thousands of distinct CDR3 sequences, about 31% appearing once. Comment on this clonotype: Antigen unknown.

The rearrangement joins TRBV11-2 to TRBJ2-5; D remains unclear. The specimen was cultured CD8+ T cells from PBMCs, collected from culture after CMV antigen stimulation. This receptor was taken from a human donor in good health (CMV status not recorded). Some clones in this sample may be carry-over from other donors' samples. The chain's CDR3 is CASSFRAQYF. For the CDR3, the DNA is TGTGCCAGCAGCTTCCGGGCCCAGTACTTC.